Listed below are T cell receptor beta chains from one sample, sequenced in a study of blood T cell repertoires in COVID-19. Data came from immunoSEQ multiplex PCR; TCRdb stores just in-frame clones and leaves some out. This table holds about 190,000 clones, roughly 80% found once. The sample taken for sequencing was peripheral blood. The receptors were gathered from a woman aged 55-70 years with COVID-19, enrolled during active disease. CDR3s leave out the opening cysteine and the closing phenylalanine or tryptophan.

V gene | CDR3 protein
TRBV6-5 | ASSYRDSYT
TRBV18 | ASSVGLVGGNSPLH
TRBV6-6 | ATRRGQVNTIY
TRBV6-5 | ASNRGDGNTIY
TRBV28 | ASSLLTGGNQPQH
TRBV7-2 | ASSLLDRGNNEQF
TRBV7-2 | ASSPQGPGANVLT
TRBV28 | ASRSNAGQY
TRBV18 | ASSPQEGYGYT
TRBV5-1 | ASSQRQSSYNSPLH
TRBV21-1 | ASSHVRQGAWDEQF
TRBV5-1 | ASSLGQGVGELF
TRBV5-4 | ASSPARGNNEQF
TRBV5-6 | ASSPRDRPYNEQF
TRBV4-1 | ASSRFGLAGGGSSYNEQF
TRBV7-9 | ASKTGTTNEKLF
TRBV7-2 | ASSLVSSAGELF
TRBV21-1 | ASSKVDRGPSSYEQY
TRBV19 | ASGRVHEQF
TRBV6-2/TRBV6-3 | ASSYLQGGDTEAF
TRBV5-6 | ASSQRGGSNQPQH
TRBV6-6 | ASSTREDLTYEQY
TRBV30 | AWSALRGSWGYT
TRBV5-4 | ASSLVGLAGEQY
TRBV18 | ASSPRVGQNEKLF
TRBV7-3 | ASSLRTGSSTDTQY
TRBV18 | ASSYTSGRAYNEQF
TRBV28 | ASSSLPGLAREETQY
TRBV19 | ASRGLLSPNQPQH
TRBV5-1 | ASSFRGTTLTDTQY
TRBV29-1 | SGLRGDTDTQY
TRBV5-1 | ASSGDRRNEKLF
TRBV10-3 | AIRERGLNYGYT
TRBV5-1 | ASSLGDTGELF
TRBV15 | ATSRAGGGETQY
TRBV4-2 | ASSQDRSAGNTIY
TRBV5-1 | ASREGATAGYT
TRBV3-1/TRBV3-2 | ASSQEVGAQETQY
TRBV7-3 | ASSLSPGLGAGGELF
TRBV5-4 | ASSLPVGTGGGNTEAF
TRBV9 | ASSTGTSGRAGDTQY
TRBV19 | ASSAASGGAIDTGELF
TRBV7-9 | ASNWWTGTEAF
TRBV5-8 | ASSLFSRNYGYT
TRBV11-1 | ASSHRGAKTQY
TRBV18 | ASSPGQGVVNEQF
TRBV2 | ASNTGTGVGNTIY
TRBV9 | ASSVASGSLDNEQF
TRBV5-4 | ASSFGELNIQY
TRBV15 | ATSRDQGRGTEAF
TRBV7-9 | ASSPGSGTGSNQPQH
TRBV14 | ASSQDSYIQY
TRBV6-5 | ASSYGGRAETQY
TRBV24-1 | ATSDGTGGTDTQY
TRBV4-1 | ASSSHRGGQPQH